This T cell receptor beta chain appears in the sequencing data of a study of radiotherapy plus CTLA-4 blockade in lung cancer. Turning to the study itself: The study recorded objective responses in 15% to 20% of patients and disease control in 31%.

Study-level results: Radiotherapy with ipilimumab was followed by blood expansion of tumor-derived clones.

With respect to this clone: The antigen remains unidentified.

The data were produced by immunoSEQ multiplex PCR, yet TCRdb's version contains in-frame clones alone and is incomplete. Here the sample spans about 73,000 clones, around nine tenths being singletons. The receptor comes from a human donor with non-small cell lung cancer that progressed on radiotherapy plus ipilimumab. Sequencing used peripheral blood, obtained from a patient treated with radiotherapy plus ipilimumab.

DNA for the CDR3: TGCAGCGTCCGGGAGGGTGGAAACAATGAGCAGTTCTTC. Protein product: CSVREGGNNEQFF. The chain recombines TRBV29-1 with TRBJ2-1; 8 bases align to TRBD2. Trimming removed 6 bases from V and 5 bases from J; junction bases left unmatched: 6. The CDR3 runs to 13 residues. Germline values: CDR1 SQVTM, CDR2 ANQGSEA.